The 26 T cell receptor beta chains in this list originate from one sample, sequenced in a study of T cell responses to AZD1222 COVID-19 vaccine. Measured with immunoSEQ multiplex PCR; TCRdb has only the in-frame clones, and not every one. The repertoire consists of over 100,000 clones, with roughly 90% occurring once and the leading ten covering 4% to 5%. This material consisted of peripheral blood, taken on day 0 of AZD1222 vaccination. The receptors were gathered from an adult in good health.

The chain joins TRBV7-2 to TRBJ1-6, with 7 bases matching TRBD1. Germline V CDR1 and CDR2: SGHTA, FQGNSA. V lost 1 base, J lost 10 bases, and 7 bases stayed unmatched. The CDR3 length is 15 residues. The CDR3, as DNA: TGTGCCAGCAGCTTAGAAGGACAGGTGAGGTCACCCCTCCACTTT. Encoded protein: CASSLEGQVRSPLHF.

This clone occurred a few times. The chain is built from TRBV10-3 and TRBJ2-7; maybe TRBD1 (6 bases). This CDR3 is 15 amino acids long. Per germline, CDR1 ENHRY and CDR2 SYGVKD. V was pared by 6 bases and J by 2 bases, with 17 bases between. CDR3 nucleotide sequence: TGTGCCATCAGCCGATACCGGACAGAGGCCTACGAGCAGTACTTC. Encoded protein: CAISRYRTEAYEQYF.

As DNA, the CDR3 is TGTGCCAGCAGAGGGGAGGTAAGTGGAAGGGTAGATACGCAGTATTTT. It is translated as CASRGEVSGRVDTQYF. The J gene is TRBJ2-3, the V gene TRBV28, with D perhaps matching TRBD2 (6 bases). V was shortened by 6 bases and J by 5 bases, with 21 bases between the two germline ends. CDR1 and CDR2 from the germline V gene are MDHEN and SYDVKM. There are 16 residues in the CDR3.

This clone was detected once. The chain uses TRBV7-9 and TRBJ1-6; tentative D call: TRBD1 (6 bases). CDR3 length equals 14 residues. Trimming removed 4 bases at V and 6 bases at J, with 10 bases between. The V gene's germline CDR1 is SEHNR and CDR2 FQNEAQ (reference sequence). The CDR3 reads CASSSSRGNSPLHF. CDR3 nucleotide sequence: TGTGCCAGCAGCTCTTCCAGGGGTAATTCACCCCTCCACTTT.

The rearrangement joins TRBV7-9 to TRBJ2-7; 9 positions agree with TRBD1. The CDR3 has 17 amino acids. The J segment lost 7 bases and the V segment lost 1 base, leaving 14 bases of the junction unmatched. Germline assignment: CDR1 SEHNR and CDR2 FQNEAQ (reference sequence). CDR3 DNA sequence: TGTGCCAGCAGCTTAGAGGCCGCGGGACAGGGTCTTAGGGAGCAGTACTTC. This encodes CASSLEAAGQGLREQYF. The full variable domain, with the rest looked up from reference TRBV7-9 and TRBJ2-7, is DTGVSQNPRHKITKRGQNVTFRCDPISEHNRLYWYRQTLGQGPEFLTYFQNEAQLEKSRLLSDRFSAERPKGSFSTLEIQRTEQGDSAMYLCASSLEAAGQGLREQYFGPGTRLTVT.

The J gene is TRBJ2-7, the V gene TRBV11-2; D may correspond to TRBD1 or TRBD2 (5 bases each). Per the germline V gene, CDR1 is SGHAT and CDR2 is FQNNGV. The CDR3 has 15 residues. Trimming left V 5 bases short and J 5 bases short, with 19 bases between. For the CDR3, the DNA is TGTGCCAGCAGCCAAGGGGCCCACGTGAGGGACGAGCAGTACTTC. Residues: CASSQGAHVRDEQYF.

This chain uses TRBV7-9 with TRBJ1-2; 8 nucleotides match TRBD1. Germline trimming cut 6 bases from V and 5 bases from J; bases unmatched to any gene: 2. The CDR3 sequence is 12 residues long. In germline, CDR1 is SEHNR, CDR2 FQNEAQ (reference sequence). The CDR3 spells CASRGQGYGYTF. Here the CDR3 DNA reads TGTGCCAGCAGAGGACAGGGTTATGGCTACACCTTC.

This clone was counted a few times. The gene calls are TRBV6-5 and TRBJ1-2, with 7 bases aligning to TRBD1. The CDR3 has 14 residues. The V and J ends lost 7 bases and 7 bases, in that order; junction bases with no gene match: 12. The germline gives CDR1 MNHEY, CDR2 SVGAGI. The CDR3 loop is CASTGIRGLGGYTF. For the CDR3, the DNA is TGTGCCAGCACCGGAATAAGGGGGCTAGGTGGCTACACCTTC.

The chain links TRBV9 to TRBJ2-5; 10 nucleotides match TRBD1. Germline V gene sequence: CDR1 SGDLS, CDR2 YYNGEE. The CDR3 consists of 15 residues. J gave up 1 base and V 5 bases, and 5 bases lay outside the gene matches. DNA for the CDR3: TGTGCCAGCAGTACGGGACAGGGGTTCCAAGAGACCCAGTACTTC. Amino acids: CASSTGQGFQETQYF.

This chain joins TRBV7-2 and TRBJ2-5, with D possibly TRBD1 on 6 matching bases. Germline V gene lookup returns CDR1 SGHTA and CDR2 FQGNSA. The CDR3 contains 14 residues. Trimming stripped 3 bases from V and 0 bases from J, with 8 bases between. The CDR3 loop reads CASSFDRYQETQYF. In DNA form, the CDR3 reads TGTGCCAGCAGCTTTGACAGGTACCAAGAGACCCAGTACTTC.

V usage is TRBV27 and J usage is TRBJ2-7; D is possibly TRBD1 or TRBD2 (5 bases each). The CDR3 runs 15 residues. Germline V lookup: CDR1 MNHEY, CDR2 SMNVEV (reference sequence). Trimming cost V 5 bases and J 6 bases, with 20 bases left between them. The CDR3 spells CASSLRGQGTGEQYF. The DNA of the CDR3 is TGTGCCAGCAGTCTAAGAGGGCAGGGAACAGGCGAGCAGTACTTC.

The chain carries TRBV25-1 and TRBJ1-2; D is unclear. Germline CDR1 is MGHDK and CDR2 is SYGVNS. V was shortened by 6 bases and J by 7 bases, with 18 bases between the two germline ends. This CDR3 has 14 amino acids. CDR3 sequence (DNA): TGTGCCAGCAGAAGTCACACCCTGTGGACTGGCTACACCTTC. Protein sequence: CASRSHTLWTGYTF.

This chain uses TRBV18 with TRBJ1-5; D call uncertain. Trimming left V 3 bases short and J 6 bases short, with 18 bases between. Germline CDR1 KGHSH, CDR2 LQKENI. This CDR3 region has 16 residues. CDR3 nucleotides: TGTGCCAGCTCACCCCGGCCGGGTGGTGGGAGTCAGCCCCAGCATTTT. It yields the protein CASSPRPGGGSQPQHF.

The chain recombines TRBV24-1 with TRBJ1-2, with D perhaps matching TRBD1 (5 bases). The germline CDR1 and CDR2 sequences are KGHDR and SFDVKD. Trimming cost V 1 base and J 7 bases, with 9 bases left between them. The length of the CDR3 is 13 residues. The CDR3 sequence: CATSDLSRGGYTF. The CDR3 DNA is TGTGCCACCAGTGATTTAAGTAGGGGTGGCTACACCTTC.

The chain is built from TRBV5-1 and TRBJ2-7; 8 bases fit TRBD1. The J segment lost 0 bases and the V segment lost 4 bases, leaving 6 bases of the junction unmatched. The germline V gene has CDR1 SGHRS and CDR2 YFSETQ. This CDR3 region has 15 residues. The CDR3 sequence is CASSPGQGVSYEQYF. Here the CDR3 DNA reads TGCGCCAGCAGCCCAGGACAGGGTGTCTCCTACGAGCAGTACTTC.

V is TRBV6-5 and J is TRBJ1-4, with 7 bases identical to TRBD1. Germline loops: CDR1 MNHEY, CDR2 SVGAGI. V trimming: 6 bases; J trimming: 4 bases; junction bases outside the gene matches: 8. This CDR3 contains 15 residues. The CDR3 loop reads CASRPGTAINEKLFF. CDR3 coding DNA: TGTGCCAGCAGACCCGGGACAGCGATTAATGAAAAACTGTTTTTT.

This chain uses TRBV6-2 or TRBV6-3 with TRBJ1-5; tentative D call: TRBD1 (6 bases). V shed 5 bases and J shed 1 base, with 9 bases lying between them. This CDR3 comprises 14 residues. Germline V lookup: CDR1 MNHEY, CDR2 SVGEGT. Here the CDR3 reads CASSPQGSNQPQHF. Written as DNA, the CDR3 is TGTGCCAGCAGTCCACAGGGAAGCAATCAGCCCCAGCATTTT.

The chain joins TRBV5-4 to TRBJ1-2, with TRBD1 matching 10 bases. The CDR3 length is 15 residues. With V trimmed by 4 bases and J by 6 bases, 9 bases remained unmatched. CDR1 is SGHNT, CDR2 YYREEE, per germline (reference sequence). CDR3 sequence (DNA): TGTGCCAGCAGCCCACGGGACAGGGGAGCAGATGGCTACACCTTC. This sequence encodes CASSPRDRGADGYTF.

The chain joins TRBV10-3 to TRBJ1-1, with 9 bases fitting TRBD1. The V gene's germline CDR1 is ENHRY and CDR2 SYGVKD. The CDR3 is made up of 17 amino acids. Trimming removed 2 bases from V and 3 bases from J; junction bases left unmatched: 10. The CDR3 DNA reads TGTGCCATCAGTGAGCCGGACAGGGGAAAGGTTGACACTGAAGCTTTCTTT. This translates into CAISEPDRGKVDTEAFF.

This clone appeared once. The chain employs TRBV9 and TRBJ1-1, with D unresolved. Trimming shortened V by 4 bases and J by 2 bases, and 12 bases separated the two germline ends. The CDR3 runs 14 residues. Per germline, CDR1 SGDLS and CDR2 YYNGEE. CDR3: CASSPRRANTEAFF. The CDR3 bases are TGTGCCAGCAGCCCCAGGCGAGCAAACACTGAAGCTTTCTTT.

J is TRBJ1-6 and V is TRBV9, with 10 bases identical to TRBD1. Germline-derived CDR1 and CDR2 are SGDLS and YYNGEE. After removal of 4 bases from V and 7 bases from J, the junction contained 5 bases not matched to a gene. CDR3 length: 15 residues. For the CDR3, the DNA is TGTGCCAGCAGCCCAAGGGGACAGGGGAATTCACCCCTCCACTTT. This sequence encodes CASSPRGQGNSPLHF.

The chain combines TRBV5-5 with TRBJ1-5; D not certain. V was clipped by 2 bases and J by 7 bases, with 10 bases between them. Looked up from germline, CDR1 is SGHKS and CDR2 is YYEKEE (reference sequence). CDR3 size: 13 residues. CDR3 in DNA: TGTGCCAGCAGCTTAGGACCTGAGCAGCCCCAGCATTTT. This translates into CASSLGPEQPQHF.

The rearrangement joins TRBV10-2 to TRBJ2-5, with 10 positions matching TRBD2. The V gene's germline CDR1 is WSHSY and CDR2 SAAADI. J lost 5 bases, V lost 5 bases, and 11 bases had no gene match. The CDR3 runs to 16 residues. The CDR3 DNA follows: TGCGCCAGCAGTCGAGTGAGCGGGGGGGCCCCGGAGACCCAGTACTTC. This translates into CASSRVSGGAPETQYF.

The V call is TRBV6-5, the J call TRBJ2-2; D tentatively reads TRBD1 or TRBD2 (5 bases each). CDR1 is MNHEY, CDR2 SVGAGI, per germline. The length of the CDR3 is 15 residues. Trimming shortened V by 8 bases and J by 4 bases, and 17 bases separated the two germline ends. This CDR3 reads CASRRDGTSTGELFF. Here the CDR3 DNA reads TGTGCCAGCCGACGGGACGGAACCTCCACCGGGGAGCTGTTTTTT.

The V gene is TRBV3-1 (or the pseudogene TRBV3-2), the J gene TRBJ2-2, with D perhaps TRBD1 (6 bases). The V gene lost 4 bases and the J gene lost 7 bases, with 13 bases spanning the gap. The CDR3 contains 14 residues. Germline values: CDR1 LGHDT, CDR2 YNNKEL (reference sequence). CDR3 protein: CASSPGHVGGELFF. Written as DNA, the CDR3 is TGTGCCAGCAGCCCGGGACATGTAGGCGGGGAGCTGTTTTTT.

The chain links TRBV18 to TRBJ1-2, with D maybe TRBD1 (5 bases). The CDR3 length is 14 residues. V lost 2 bases and J lost 0, with 7 bases in between. Germline loops: CDR1 KGHSH, CDR2 LQKENI. In DNA, the CDR3 is TGTGCCAGCTCACCAGACAGCCCTAACTATGGCTACACCTTC. As protein: CASSPDSPNYGYTF.